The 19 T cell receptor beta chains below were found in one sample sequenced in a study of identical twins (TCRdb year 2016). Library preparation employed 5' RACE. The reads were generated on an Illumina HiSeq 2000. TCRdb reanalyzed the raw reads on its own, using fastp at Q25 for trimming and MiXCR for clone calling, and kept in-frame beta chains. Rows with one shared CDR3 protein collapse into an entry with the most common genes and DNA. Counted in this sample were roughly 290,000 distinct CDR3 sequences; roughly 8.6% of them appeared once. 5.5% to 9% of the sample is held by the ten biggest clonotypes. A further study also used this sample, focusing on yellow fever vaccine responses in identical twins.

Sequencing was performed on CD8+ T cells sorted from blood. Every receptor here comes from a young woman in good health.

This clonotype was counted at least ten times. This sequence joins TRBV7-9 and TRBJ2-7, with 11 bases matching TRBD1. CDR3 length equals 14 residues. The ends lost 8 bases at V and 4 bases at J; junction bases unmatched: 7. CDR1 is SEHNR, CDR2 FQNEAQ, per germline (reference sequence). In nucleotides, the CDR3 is TGTGCCAGCCGACCTGGGACAGGGGGGTACGAGCAGTACTTC. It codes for CASRPGTGGYEQYF.

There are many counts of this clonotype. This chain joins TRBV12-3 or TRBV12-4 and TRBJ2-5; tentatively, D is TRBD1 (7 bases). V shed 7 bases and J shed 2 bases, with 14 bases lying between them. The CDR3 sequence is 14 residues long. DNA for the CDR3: TGTGCCAGCACCGCGGGACAGACACAAGAGACCCAGTACTTC. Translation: CASTAGQTQETQYF.

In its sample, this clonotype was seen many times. Here the CDR3 DNA reads TGCAGTGCTAGAGCGGACAGGGAAGCAACTAATGAAAAACTGTTTTTT. It is translated as CSARADREATNEKLFF. This chain links TRBV20-1 with TRBJ1-4, with 8 nucleotides matching TRBD1. This CDR3 has 16 residues. From germline, CDR1 is DFQATT and CDR2 SNEGSKA (reference sequence). V lost 1 base, J lost 0 bases, and 4 bases stayed unmatched.

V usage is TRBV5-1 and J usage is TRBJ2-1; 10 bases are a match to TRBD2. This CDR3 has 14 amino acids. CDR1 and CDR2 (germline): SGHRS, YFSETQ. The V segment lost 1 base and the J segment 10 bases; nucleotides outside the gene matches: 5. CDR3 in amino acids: CASSLFSGGTEQFF. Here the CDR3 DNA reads TGCGCCAGCAGCTTGTTTAGCGGGGGGACCGAGCAGTTCTTC. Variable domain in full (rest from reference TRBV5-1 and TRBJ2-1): KAGVTQTPRYLIKTRGQQVTLSCSPISGHRSVSWYQQTPGQGLQFLFEYFSETQRNKGNFPGRFSGRQFSNSRSEMNVSTLELGDSALYLCASSLFSGGTEQFFGPGTRLTVL.

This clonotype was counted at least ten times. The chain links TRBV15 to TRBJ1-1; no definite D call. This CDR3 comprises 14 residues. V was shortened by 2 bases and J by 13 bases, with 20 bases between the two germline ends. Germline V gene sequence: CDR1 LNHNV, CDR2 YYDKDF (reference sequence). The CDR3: CATSRLLNGEPLFF. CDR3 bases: TGTGCCACCAGCAGATTACTCAATGGGGAGCCACTTTTCTTT.

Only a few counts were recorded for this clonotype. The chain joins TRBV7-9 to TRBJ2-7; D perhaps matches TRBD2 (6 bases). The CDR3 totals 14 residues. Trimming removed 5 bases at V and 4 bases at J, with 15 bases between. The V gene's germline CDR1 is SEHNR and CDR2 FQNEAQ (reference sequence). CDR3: CASSAGPRGYEQYF. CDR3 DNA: TGTGCCAGCAGCGCGGGACCAAGGGGTTACGAGCAGTACTTC.

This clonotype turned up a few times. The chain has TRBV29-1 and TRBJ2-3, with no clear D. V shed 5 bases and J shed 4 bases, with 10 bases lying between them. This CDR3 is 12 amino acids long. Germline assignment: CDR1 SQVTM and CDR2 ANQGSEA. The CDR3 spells CSVLSGPDTQYF. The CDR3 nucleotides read TGCAGCGTTCTATCGGGCCCAGATACGCAGTATTTT.

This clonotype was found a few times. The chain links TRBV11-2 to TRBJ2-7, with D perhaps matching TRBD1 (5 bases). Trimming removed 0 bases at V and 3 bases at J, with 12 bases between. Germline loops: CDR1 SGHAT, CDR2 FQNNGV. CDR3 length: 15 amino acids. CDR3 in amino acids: CASSLEAGPRYEQYF. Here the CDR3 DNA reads TGTGCCAGCAGCTTAGAGGCAGGGCCCCGCTACGAGCAGTACTTC.

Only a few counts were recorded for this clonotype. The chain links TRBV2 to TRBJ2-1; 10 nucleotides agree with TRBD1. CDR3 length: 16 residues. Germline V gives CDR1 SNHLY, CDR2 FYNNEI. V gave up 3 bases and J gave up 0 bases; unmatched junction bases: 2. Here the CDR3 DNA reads TGTGCCAGCAGTGAGACAGGGGGCCCCTCCTACAATGAGCAGTTCTTC. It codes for CASSETGGPSYNEQFF. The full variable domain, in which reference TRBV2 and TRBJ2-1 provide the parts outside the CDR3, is EPEVTQTPSHQVTQMGQEVILRCVPISNHLYFYWYRQILGQKVEFLVSFYNNEISEKSEIFDDQFSVERPDGSNFTLKIRSTKLEDSAMYFCASSETGGPSYNEQFFGPGTRLTVL.

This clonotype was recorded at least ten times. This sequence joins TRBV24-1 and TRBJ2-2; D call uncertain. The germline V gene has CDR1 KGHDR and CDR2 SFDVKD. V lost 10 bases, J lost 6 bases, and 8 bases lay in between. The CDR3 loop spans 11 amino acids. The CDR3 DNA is TGTGCCACGTTTTTCGCCGGGGAGCTGTTTTTT. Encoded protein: CATFFAGELFF.

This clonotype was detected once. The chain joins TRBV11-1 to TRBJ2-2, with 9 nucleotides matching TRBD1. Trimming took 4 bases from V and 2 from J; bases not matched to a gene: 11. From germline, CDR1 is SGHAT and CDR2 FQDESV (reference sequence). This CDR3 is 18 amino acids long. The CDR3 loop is CASSSDWLGQGNTGELFF. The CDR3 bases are TGTGCCAGCAGCTCCGATTGGCTGGGACAGGGCAACACCGGGGAGCTGTTTTTT.

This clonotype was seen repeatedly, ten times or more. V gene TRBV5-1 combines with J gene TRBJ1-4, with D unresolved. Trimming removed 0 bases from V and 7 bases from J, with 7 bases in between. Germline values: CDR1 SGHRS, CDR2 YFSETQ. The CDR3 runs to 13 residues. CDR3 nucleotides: TGCGCCAGCAGCTTGGCTGACGGTGAAAAACTGTTTTTT. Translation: CASSLADGEKLFF.

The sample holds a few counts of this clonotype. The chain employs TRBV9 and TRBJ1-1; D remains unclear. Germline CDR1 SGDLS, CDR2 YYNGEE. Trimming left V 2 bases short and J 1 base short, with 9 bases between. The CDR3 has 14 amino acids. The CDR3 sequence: CASSVFRGNTEAFF. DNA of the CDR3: TGTGCCAGCAGCGTCTTCCGGGGGAACACTGAAGCTTTCTTT.

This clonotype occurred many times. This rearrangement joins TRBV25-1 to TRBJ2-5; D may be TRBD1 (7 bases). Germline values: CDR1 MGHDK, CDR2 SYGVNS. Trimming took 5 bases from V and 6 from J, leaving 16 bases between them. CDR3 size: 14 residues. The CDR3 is CASSPDQGGKTQYF. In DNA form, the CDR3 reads TGTGCCAGCAGTCCTGACCAGGGGGGAAAGACCCAGTACTTC.

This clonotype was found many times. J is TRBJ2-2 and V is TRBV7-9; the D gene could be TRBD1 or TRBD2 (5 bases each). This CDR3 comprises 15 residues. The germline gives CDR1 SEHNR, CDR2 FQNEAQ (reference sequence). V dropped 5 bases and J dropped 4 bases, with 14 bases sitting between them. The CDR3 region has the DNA TGTGCCAGCAGCCCAGTAGGGGAGCCCACCGGGGAGCTGTTTTTT. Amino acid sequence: CASSPVGEPTGELFF.

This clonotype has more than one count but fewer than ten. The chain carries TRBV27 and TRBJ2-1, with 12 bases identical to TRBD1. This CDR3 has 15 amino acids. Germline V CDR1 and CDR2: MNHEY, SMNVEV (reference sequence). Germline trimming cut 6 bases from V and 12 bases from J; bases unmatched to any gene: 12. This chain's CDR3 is CASSTVPGQGAGQFF. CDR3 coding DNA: TGTGCCAGCAGCACCGTCCCGGGACAGGGGGCCGGGCAGTTCTTC.

The CDR3 DNA reads as TGTGCCAGCAGTTTCGCGGGCGATGCCGGGGAGCTGTTTTTT. Translating gives CASSFAGDAGELFF. J is TRBJ2-2 and V is TRBV6-5, with D possibly matching TRBD2 (5 bases). V was pared by 4 bases and J by 6 bases, with 12 bases between. This CDR3 is built from 14 residues. Germline assignment: CDR1 MNHEY and CDR2 SVGAGI.

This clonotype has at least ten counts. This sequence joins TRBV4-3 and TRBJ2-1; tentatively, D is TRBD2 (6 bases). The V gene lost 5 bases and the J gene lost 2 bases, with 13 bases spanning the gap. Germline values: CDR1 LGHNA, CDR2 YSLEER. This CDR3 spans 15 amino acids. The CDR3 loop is CASSLERVPYNEQFF. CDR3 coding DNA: TGCGCCAGCAGCTTGGAGCGGGTCCCCTACAATGAGCAGTTCTTC.

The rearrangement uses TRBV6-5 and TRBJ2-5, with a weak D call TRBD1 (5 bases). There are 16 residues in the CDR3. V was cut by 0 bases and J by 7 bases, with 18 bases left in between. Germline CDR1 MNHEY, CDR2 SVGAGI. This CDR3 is CASSYSDSDSKATQYF. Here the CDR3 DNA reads TGTGCCAGCAGTTACTCTGACAGCGATAGTAAGGCGACCCAGTACTTC.